The TCR beta chain described here comes from a study of post-analysis software for immune sequencing data (dated by TCRdb to 2013 to 2016). Broadly, across the study: Relapsing-remitting, secondary progressive and progressive-relapsing multiple sclerosis were recorded as disease courses, and subtype annotation was lacking for some patients. Patient repertoires were compared against roughly 12 previously published healthy control repertoires from donors aged about 6 to 25 years. A subset of samples was prepared in parallel using single-end sample barcoding, then pooled and co-amplified after Illumina adapter ligation. General conclusions and limits of the study: Strong co-clustering of samples prepared in the same batch was shown by direct clustering with F measure, prompting a batch-effect correction. Compared with controls, multiple sclerosis patients had significantly lower normalized Chao1 diversity, a finding suggesting substantial peripheral T-cell clonal expansion. The control group was slightly older than the multiple sclerosis patient group. Significantly higher frequencies in patients than in controls were found for roughly five TRBV segments, including TRBV5-6, TRBV5-1 and TRBV20-1.

Concerning this clonotype itself: Which antigen it targets is not known. Being one base from a much bigger clone, this may be a read error.

The CDR3 numbers 11 residues from cysteine through phenylalanine. Only CDR3 DNA is held: 33 bases, read in frame from base 1. TCR beta repertoires were profiled from peripheral blood of more than ten young patients with multiple sclerosis to demonstrate the VDJtools post-analysis software. Multiple sclerosis patients were children and adolescents aged roughly 6 to 15 years. The method was PCR. TCRdb names Illumina HiSeq 2500 as the instrument used. To reduce PCR and sequencing biases, unique molecular identifiers were incorporated into the TCR beta cDNA libraries. Every 1 to 10 million input T cells yielded about 500,000 cDNA molecules, meaning each molecule approximated one T cell. The patient libraries were prepared and sequenced with the same protocol used for the earlier healthy control dataset. Samples belonging to the same batch were prepared together, multiplexed and sequenced on a shared HiSeq lane. As for the authors' bioinformatics: Raw barcoded reads were processed with MIGEC, discarding single-read molecular identifier groups before consensus assembly and CDR3 extraction. Clonotype tables were post-analysed with VDJtools, normalizing diversity by down-sampling all datasets to the smallest sample size. Repertoire overlap clustering matched CDR3 amino acid but not nucleotide sequences to correct batch-related cross-sample contamination. TCRdb reworked the public reads: Q25 trimming with fastp, MiXCR clone assembly, productive beta chains retained. Duplicate CDR3 protein sequences are folded into a single record with the most common DNA and genes. The V and J calls, along with clone size, are taken from TCRdb and not from the paper's own processing. In all, the sample holds some 690,000 distinct CDR3 sequences, and just under 30% of those were seen once. Roughly 0.54% of the sample is taken by the ten largest.

The TCR sequence derives from a girl under 18 with multiple sclerosis. The chain links TRBV12-3 or TRBV12-4 with TRBJ1-1, with no confident D gene call. Sequencing was performed on blood. At the DNA level, the sequence is TGTGCCGGCAGTTCCCGCTCCGGGGCTTTCTTT. Translated, it gives CAGSSRSGAFF.